The clone carrying this T cell receptor beta chain was seen only a few times. The data belong to a study of blood T cell repertoires in COVID-19. On the study more broadly: From T cells, B-cell-depleted T cells, or PBMCs came the material, which was cDNA or gDNA.

The germline gives CDR1 MNHNY, CDR2 SVGAGI (reference sequence). V lost 0 bases to trimming and J lost 3 bases, with 12 bases between them. This CDR3 spans 16 amino acids. As processed by the authors: Reference gene primer amplification in the assay estimated nucleated cell counts. Sequencing used immunoSEQ multiplex PCR; TCRdb keeps in-frame clones, though not all of them. D and trimming come from the DNA, and the V and J calls and clone size come from that table. The sample yields around 140,000 clones, around 89% seen once. The chain combines TRBV6-6 with TRBJ1-5; possibly TRBD1 for D (5 bases). What was sequenced was peripheral blood. This TCR derives from a man aged 45-65 years with acute or convalescent COVID-19. The CDR3 nucleotides read TGTGCCAGCAGTTACTCGAGCAGGGAAGTCAATCAGCCCCAGCATTTT. Translation gives CASSYSSREVNQPQHF.